The entry that follows covers one T cell receptor (beta chain) sequence. The read stops 3 residues short of the end of the CDR3; the missing end is completed from the germline J gene. This sample is part of a study of T cells in women clearing cervical HPV infection. Across the study: Case blood drawn at lesion detection; control blood after infection cleared. Cases' blood sampling followed lesion detection by median around 150 days (90 to 200).

From germline, CDR1 is SGHNT and CDR2 YENEEA. Deletions cut 11 bases from V and 7 bases from J, with 15 bases between. The CDR3 length is 12 residues. Sequenced by immunoSEQ multiplex PCR; TCRdb stores in-frame clones only, minus some. This sample's table has some 30,000 clones. Sequences were obtained from blood buffy coat. The receptor's source is a woman between 18 and 70 years old with a cervical HPV16 infection that either progressed to CIN3+ or cleared (not recorded which). V is TRBV11-3 and J is TRBJ1-5, with D unclear. CDR3 in amino acids: CAGRTQEQPQHF. The covered CDR3 bases are TGTGCCGGTCGAACGCAGGAACAGCCC. Full variable domain (outside the CDR3, taken from reference TRBV11-3 and TRBJ1-5): EAGVVQSPRYKIIEKKQPVAFWCNPISGHNTLYWYLQNLGQGPELLIRYENEEAVDDSQLPKDRFSAERLKGVDSTLKIQPAELGDSAVYLCAGRTQEQPQHFGDGTRLSIL.